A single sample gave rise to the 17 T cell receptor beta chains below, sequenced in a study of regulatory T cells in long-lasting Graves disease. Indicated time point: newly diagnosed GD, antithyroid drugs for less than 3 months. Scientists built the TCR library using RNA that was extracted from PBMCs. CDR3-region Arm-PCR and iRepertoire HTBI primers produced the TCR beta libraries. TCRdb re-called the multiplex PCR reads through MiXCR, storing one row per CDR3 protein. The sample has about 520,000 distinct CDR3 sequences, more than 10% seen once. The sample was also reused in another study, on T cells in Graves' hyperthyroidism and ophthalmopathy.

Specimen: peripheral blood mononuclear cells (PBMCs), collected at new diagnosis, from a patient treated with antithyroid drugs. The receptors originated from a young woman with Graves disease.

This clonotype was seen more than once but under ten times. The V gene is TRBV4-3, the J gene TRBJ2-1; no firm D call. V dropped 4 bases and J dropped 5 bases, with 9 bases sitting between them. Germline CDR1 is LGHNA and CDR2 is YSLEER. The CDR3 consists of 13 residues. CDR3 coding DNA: TGCGCCAGCAGCCGCGGAGAACACAATGAGCAGTTCTTC. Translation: CASSRGEHNEQFF.

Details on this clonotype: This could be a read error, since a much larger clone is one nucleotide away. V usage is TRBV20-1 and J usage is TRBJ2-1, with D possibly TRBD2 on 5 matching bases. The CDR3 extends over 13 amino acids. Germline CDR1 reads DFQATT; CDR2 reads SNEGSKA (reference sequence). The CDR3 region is CSARWTAHNQQFF. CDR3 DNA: TGCAGTGCTAGATGGACTGCACACAATCAGCAGTTCTTC.

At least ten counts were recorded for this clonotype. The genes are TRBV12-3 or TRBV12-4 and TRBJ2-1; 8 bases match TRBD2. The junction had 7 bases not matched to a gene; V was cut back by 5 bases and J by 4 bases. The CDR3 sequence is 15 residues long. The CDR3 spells CASSPLAGPYNEQFF. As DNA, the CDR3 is TGTGCCAGCAGTCCATTAGCGGGGCCTTACAATGAGCAGTTCTTC.

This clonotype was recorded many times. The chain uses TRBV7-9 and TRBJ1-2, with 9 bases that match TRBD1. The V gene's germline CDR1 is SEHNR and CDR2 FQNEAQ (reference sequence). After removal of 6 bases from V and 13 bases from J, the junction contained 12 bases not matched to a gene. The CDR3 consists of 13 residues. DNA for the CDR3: TGTGCCAGCAGATTGGCGGGACAGGGAATAGGCACCTTC. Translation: CASRLAGQGIGTF.

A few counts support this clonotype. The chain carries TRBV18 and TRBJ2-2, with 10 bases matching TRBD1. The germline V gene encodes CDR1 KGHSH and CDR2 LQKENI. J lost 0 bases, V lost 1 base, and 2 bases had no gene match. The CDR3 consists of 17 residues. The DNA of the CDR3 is TGTGCCAGCTCACCACGGGACAGGGGAACGAACACCGGGGAGCTGTTTTTT. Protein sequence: CASSPRDRGTNTGELFF.

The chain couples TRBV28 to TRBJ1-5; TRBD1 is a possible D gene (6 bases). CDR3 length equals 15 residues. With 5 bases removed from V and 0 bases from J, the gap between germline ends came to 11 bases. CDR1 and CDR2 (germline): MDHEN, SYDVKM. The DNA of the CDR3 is TGTGCCAGCAGTCAGGGGTCCCATAGCAATCAGCCCCAGCATTTT. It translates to CASSQGSHSNQPQHF.

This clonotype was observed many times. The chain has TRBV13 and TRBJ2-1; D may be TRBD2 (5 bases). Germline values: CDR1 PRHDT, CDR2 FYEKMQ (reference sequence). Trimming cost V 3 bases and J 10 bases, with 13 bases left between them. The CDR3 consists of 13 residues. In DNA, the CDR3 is TGTGCCAGCAGCTTCGACACCGGCGGGGAGCAGTTCTTC. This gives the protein CASSFDTGGEQFF. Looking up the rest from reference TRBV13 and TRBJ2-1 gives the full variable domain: AAGVIQSPRHLIKEKRETATLKCYPIPRHDTVYWYQQGPGQDPQFLISFYEKMQSDKGSIPDRFSAQQFSDYHSELNMSSLELGDSALYFCASSFDTGGEQFFGPGTRLTVL.

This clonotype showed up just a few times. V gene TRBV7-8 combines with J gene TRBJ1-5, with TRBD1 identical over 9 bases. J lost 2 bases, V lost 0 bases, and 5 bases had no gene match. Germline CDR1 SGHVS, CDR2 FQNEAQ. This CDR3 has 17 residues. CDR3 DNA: TGTGCCAGCAGCTTAGCGGGGACAGGGTATGGCAATCAGCCCCAGCATTTT. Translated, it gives CASSLAGTGYGNQPQHF.

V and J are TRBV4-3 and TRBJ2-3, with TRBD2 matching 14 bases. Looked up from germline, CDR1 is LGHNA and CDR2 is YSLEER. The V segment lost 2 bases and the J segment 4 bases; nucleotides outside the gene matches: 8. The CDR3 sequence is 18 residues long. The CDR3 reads CASSQTGTSGSVSDTQYF. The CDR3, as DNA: TGCGCCAGCAGCCAAACCGGGACTAGCGGGAGCGTCTCAGATACGCAGTATTTT.

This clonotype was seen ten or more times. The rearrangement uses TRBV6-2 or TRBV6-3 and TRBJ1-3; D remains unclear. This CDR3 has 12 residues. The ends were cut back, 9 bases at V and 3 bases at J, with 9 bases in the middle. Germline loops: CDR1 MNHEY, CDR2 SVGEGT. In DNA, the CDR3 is TGTGCCAGTGGGCTATTTGGAAACACCATATATTTT. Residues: CASGLFGNTIYF.

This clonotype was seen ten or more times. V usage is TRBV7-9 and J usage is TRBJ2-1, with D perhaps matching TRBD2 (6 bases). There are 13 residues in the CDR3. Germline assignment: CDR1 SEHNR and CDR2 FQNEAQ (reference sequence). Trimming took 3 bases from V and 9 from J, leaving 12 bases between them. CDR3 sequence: CASSFPGVSEQFF. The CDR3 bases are TGTGCCAGCAGCTTCCCGGGAGTCAGTGAGCAGTTCTTC.

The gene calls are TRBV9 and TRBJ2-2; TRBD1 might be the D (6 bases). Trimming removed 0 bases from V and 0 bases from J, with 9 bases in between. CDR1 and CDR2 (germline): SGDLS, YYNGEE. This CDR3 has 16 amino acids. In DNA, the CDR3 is TGTGCCAGCAGCGTAGGGACAGCCGCGAACACCGGGGAGCTGTTTTTT. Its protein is CASSVGTAANTGELFF. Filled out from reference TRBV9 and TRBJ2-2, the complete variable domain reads DSGVTQTPKHLITATGQRVTLRCSPRSGDLSVYWYQQSLDQGLQFLIQYYNGEERAKGNILERFSAQQFPDLHSELNLSSLELGDSALYFCASSVGTAANTGELFFGEGSRLTVL.

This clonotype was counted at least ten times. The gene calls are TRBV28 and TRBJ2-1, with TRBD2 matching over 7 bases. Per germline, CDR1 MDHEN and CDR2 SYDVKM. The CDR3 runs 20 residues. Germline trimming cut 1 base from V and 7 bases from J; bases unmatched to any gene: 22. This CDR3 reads CASSLSRDYDGRAPTNEQFF. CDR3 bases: TGTGCCAGCAGTTTATCCCGGGACTACGACGGAAGAGCTCCTACAAATGAGCAGTTCTTC.

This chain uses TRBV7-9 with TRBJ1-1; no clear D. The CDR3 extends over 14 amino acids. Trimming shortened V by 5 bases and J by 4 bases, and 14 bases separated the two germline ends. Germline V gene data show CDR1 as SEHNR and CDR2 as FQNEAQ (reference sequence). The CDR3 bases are TGTGCCAGCAGCCAGCCCCAGGTGAGCACTGAAGCTTTCTTT. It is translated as CASSQPQVSTEAFF.

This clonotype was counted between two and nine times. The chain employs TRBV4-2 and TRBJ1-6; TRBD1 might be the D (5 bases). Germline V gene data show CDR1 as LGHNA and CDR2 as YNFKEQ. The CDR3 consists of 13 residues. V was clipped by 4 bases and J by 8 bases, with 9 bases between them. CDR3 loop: CASSPEGHSPLHF. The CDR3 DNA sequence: TGTGCCAGCAGCCCAGAGGGGCATTCACCCCTCCACTTT.

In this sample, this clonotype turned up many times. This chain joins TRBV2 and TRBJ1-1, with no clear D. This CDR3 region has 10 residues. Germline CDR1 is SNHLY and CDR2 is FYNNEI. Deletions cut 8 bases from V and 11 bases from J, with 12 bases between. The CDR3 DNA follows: TGTGCCAGCCTCGACCCGGAGGCTTTCTTT. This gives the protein CASLDPEAFF.

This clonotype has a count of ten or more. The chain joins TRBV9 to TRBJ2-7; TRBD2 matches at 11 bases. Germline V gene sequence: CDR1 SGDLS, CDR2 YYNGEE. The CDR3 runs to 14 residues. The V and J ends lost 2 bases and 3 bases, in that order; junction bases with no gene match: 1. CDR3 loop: CASSVTSGSYEQYF. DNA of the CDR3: TGTGCCAGCAGCGTTACTAGCGGGAGCTACGAGCAGTACTTC.